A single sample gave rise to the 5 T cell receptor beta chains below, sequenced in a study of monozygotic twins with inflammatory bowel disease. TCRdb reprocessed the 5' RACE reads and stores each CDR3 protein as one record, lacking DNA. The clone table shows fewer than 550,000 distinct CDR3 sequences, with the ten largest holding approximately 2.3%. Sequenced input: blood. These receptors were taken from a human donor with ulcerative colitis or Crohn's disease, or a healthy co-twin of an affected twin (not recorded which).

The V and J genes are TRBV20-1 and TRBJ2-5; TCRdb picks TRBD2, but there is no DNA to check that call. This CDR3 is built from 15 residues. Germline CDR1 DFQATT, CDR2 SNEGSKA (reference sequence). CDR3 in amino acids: CSARGRDRWRETQYF.

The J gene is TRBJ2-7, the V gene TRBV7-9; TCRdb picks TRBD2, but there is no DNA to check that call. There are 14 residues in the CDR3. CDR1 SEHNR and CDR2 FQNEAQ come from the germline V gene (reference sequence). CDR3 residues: CASSPSFTYWEQYF.

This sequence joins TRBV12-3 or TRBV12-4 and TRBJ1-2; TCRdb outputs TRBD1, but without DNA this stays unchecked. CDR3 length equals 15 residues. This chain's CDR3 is CASSSNGALRSGYTF.

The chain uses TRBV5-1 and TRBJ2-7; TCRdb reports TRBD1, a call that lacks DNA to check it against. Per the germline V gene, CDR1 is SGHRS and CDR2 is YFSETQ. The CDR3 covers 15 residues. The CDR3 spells CASSFNGGSTYEQYF. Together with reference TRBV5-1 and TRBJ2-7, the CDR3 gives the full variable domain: KAGVTQTPRYLIKTRGQQVTLSCSPISGHRSVSWYQQTPGQGLQFLFEYFSETQRNKGNFPGRFSGRQFSNSRSEMNVSTLELGDSALYLCASSFNGGSTYEQYFGPGTRLTVT.

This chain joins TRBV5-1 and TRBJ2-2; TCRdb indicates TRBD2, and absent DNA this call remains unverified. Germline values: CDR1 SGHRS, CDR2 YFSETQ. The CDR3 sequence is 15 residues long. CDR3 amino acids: CASSLRLDGTGELFF.